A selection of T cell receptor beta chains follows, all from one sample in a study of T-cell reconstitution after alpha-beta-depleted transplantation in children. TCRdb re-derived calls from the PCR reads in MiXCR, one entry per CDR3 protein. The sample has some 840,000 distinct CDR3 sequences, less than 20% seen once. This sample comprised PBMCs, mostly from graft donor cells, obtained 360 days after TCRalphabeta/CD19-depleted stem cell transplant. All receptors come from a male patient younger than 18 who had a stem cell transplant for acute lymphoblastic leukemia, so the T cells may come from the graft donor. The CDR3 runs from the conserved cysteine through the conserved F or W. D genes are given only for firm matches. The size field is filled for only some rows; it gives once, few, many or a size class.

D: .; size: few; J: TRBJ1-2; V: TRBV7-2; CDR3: CASSLFSNFNYGYTF; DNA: TGTGCCAGCAGCCTATTCTCGAATTTCAACTATGGCTACACCTTC
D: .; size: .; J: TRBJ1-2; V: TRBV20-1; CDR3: CSASEGSNYGYTF; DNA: TGCAGTGCTAGCGAGGGGTCTAACTATGGCTACACCTTC
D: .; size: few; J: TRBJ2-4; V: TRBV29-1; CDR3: CSVEDLLAKNIQYF; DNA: TGCAGCGTTGAAGATCTCTTAGCCAAAAACATTCAGTACTTC
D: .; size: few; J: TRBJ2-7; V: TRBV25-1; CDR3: CASSEVGAGIYEQYF; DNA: TGTGCCAGCAGTGAAGTAGGAGCTGGGATCTACGAGCAGTACTTC
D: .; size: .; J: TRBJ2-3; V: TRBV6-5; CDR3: CASSFDRGATDTQYF; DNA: TGTGCCAGCAGTTTCGATCGGGGGGCGACAGATACGCAGTATTTT
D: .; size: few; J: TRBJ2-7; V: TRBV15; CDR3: CATSGTGEQYF; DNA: TGTGCCACCAGCGGGACGGGCGAGCAGTACTTC
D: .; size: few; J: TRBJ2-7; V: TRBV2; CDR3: CASSEAGAGVWVEQYF; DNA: TGTGCCAGCAGTGAAGCGGGGGCAGGGGTGTGGGTCGAGCAGTACTTC
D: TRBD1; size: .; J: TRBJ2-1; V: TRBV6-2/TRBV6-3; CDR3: CASSYGGQLDEQFF; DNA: TGTGCCAGCAGTTACGGGGGACAGCTTGATGAGCAGTTCTTC
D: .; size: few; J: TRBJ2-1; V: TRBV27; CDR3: CASSFAGRPYNEQFF; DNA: TGTGCCAGCAGTTTCGCGGGACGTCCCTACAATGAGCAGTTCTTC
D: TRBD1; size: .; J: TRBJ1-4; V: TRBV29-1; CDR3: CSGRTGSEKLFF; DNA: TGCAGCGGCCGGACAGGGTCTGAAAAACTGTTTTTT
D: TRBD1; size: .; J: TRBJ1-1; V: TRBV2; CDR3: CASSYMTGSTEAFF; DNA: TGTGCCAGCAGCTATATGACAGGGAGCACTGAAGCTTTCTTT
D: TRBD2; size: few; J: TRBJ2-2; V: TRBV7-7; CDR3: CASSLWASGRRNTGELFF; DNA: TGTGCCAGCAGCTTATGGGCGAGCGGGAGAAGGAACACCGGGGAGCTGTTTTTT
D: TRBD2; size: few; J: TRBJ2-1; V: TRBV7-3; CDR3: CASRSSGSNEQFF; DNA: TGTGCCAGCCGATCTAGCGGGAGCAATGAGCAGTTCTTC
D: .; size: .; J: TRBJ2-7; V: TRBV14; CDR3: CASSQRHRAPHESEQYF; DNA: TGTGCCAGCAGCCAACGTCACCGGGCGCCCCACGAGAGCGAGCAGTACTTC
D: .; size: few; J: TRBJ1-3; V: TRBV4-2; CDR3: CASSQDLTSGNTIYF; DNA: TGTGCCAGCAGCCAAGATTTAACCTCTGGAAACACCATATATTTT
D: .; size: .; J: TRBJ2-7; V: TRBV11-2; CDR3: CASSSLGRGYEQYF; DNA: TGTGCCAGCAGCTCCCTCGGCAGGGGCTACGAGCAGTACTTC
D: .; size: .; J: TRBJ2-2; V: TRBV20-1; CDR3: CSAGLGGQNTGELFF; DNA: TGCAGTGCTGGACTCGGGGGACAGAACACCGGGGAGCTGTTTTTT
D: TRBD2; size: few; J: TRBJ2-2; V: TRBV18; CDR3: CASSPVRTSGSRESGELFF; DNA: TGTGCCAGCTCACCCGTCCGGACTAGCGGGAGTCGGGAATCCGGGGAGCTGTTTTTT
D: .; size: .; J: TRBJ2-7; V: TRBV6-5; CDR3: CASSHGDGSYEQYF; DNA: TGTGCCAGCAGTCACGGGGACGGGTCCTACGAGCAGTACTTC
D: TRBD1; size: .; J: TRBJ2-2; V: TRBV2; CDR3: CASSTYRGRGELFF; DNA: TGTGCCAGCAGTACATACAGGGGGCGCGGGGAGCTGTTTTTT
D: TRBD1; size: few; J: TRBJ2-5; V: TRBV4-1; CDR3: CASSHRQGAGETQYF; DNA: TGCGCCAGCAGCCACCGACAGGGGGCGGGAGAGACCCAGTACTTC
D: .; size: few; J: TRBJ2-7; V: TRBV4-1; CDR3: CASSQPETGYYEQYF; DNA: TGCGCCAGCAGCCAACCTGAGACAGGCTACTACGAGCAGTACTTC
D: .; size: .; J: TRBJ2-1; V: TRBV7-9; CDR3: CASSSVPNEQFF; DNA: TGTGCCAGCAGTTCCGTCCCAAATGAGCAGTTCTTC
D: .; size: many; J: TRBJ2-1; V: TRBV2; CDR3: CASRGGRGLGEQFF; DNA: TGTGCCAGCAGAGGTGGGCGAGGCCTGGGTGAGCAGTTCTTC
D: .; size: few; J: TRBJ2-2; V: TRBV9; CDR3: CASSVVFNWANTGELFF; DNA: TGTGCCAGCAGCGTAGTCTTTAACTGGGCGAACACCGGGGAGCTGTTTTTT
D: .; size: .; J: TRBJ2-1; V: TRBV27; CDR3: CASSFLGTPREQFF; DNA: TGTGCCAGCAGTTTTCTCGGGACACCCAGGGAGCAGTTCTTC
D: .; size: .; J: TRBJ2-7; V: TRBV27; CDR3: CASSLMGGTYSYEQYF; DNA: TGTGCCAGCAGCCTAATGGGCGGAACCTACTCCTACGAGCAGTACTTC
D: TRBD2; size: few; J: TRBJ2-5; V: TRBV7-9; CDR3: CASSSWLVAGVETQYF; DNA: TGTGCCAGCAGCTCGTGGCTTGTAGCGGGAGTAGAGACCCAGTACTTC
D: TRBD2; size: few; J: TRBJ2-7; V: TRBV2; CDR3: CASSPGLAGPLGYEQYF; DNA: TGTGCCAGCAGTCCCGGACTAGCGGGGCCCCTTGGCTACGAGCAGTACTTC
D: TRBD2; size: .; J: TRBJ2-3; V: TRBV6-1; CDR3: CASSQAGTSTDTQYF; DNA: TGTGCCAGCAGCCAAGCGGGAACTAGCACAGATACGCAGTATTTT
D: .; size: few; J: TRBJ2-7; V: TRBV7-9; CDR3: CASSALQGCYEQYF; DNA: TGTGCCAGCAGCGCTTTACAGGGTTGCTACGAGCAGTACTTC
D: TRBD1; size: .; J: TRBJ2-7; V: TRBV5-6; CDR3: CASSRGDRAYEQYF; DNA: TGTGCCAGCAGCCGGGGGGACAGGGCCTACGAGCAGTACTTC
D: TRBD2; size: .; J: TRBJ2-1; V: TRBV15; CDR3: CAAAGGLNNEQFF; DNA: TGTGCCGCAGCGGGAGGCCTAAACAATGAGCAGTTCTTC
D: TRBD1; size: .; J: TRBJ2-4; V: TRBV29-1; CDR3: CSQMSGSATGTKNIQYF; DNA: TGCAGCCAAATGTCAGGGTCGGCGACAGGGACCAAAAACATTCAGTACTTC
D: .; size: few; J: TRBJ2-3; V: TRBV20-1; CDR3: CSAWNRVWTDTQYF; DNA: TGCAGTGCGTGGAACAGGGTTTGGACAGATACGCAGTATTTT
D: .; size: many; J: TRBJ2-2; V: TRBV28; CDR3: CASSFPGSSTGELFF; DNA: TGTGCCAGCAGTTTCCCCGGGAGTAGCACCGGGGAGCTGTTTTTT
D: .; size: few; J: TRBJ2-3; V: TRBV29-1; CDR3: CSVERRADTQYF; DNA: TGCAGCGTTGAGCGCCGGGCAGATACGCAGTATTTT
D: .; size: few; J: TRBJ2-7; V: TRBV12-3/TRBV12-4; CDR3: CASSLGLRSSRAYEQYF; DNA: TGTGCCAGCAGTTTAGGCCTTAGGTCCAGCAGGGCCTACGAGCAGTACTTC
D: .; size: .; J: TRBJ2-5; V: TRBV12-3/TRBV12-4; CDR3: CASSDPEGGETQYF; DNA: TGTGCCAGCAGTGATCCGGAAGGGGGGGAGACCCAGTACTTC
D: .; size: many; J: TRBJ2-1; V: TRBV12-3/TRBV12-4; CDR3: CASSPTTGGNEQFF; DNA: TGTGCCAGCAGTCCGACGACAGGTGGCAATGAGCAGTTCTTC
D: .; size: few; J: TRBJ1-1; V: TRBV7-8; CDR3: CASRGGPLTEAFF; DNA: TGTGCCAGCAGGGGGGGACCACTCACTGAAGCTTTCTTT
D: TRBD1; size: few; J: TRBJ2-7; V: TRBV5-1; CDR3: CASSLEPGGPYEQYF; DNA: TGCGCCAGCAGCTTGGAGCCAGGGGGCCCTTACGAGCAGTACTTC
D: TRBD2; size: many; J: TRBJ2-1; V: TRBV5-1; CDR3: CASSLNLSGRKYNEQFF; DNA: TGCGCCAGCAGCCTCAACCTTAGCGGGCGTAAATACAATGAGCAGTTCTTC
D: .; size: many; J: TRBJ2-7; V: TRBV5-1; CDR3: CASSLVRTPYEQYF; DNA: TGCGCCAGCAGCTTGGTTCGGACACCCTACGAGCAGTACTTC
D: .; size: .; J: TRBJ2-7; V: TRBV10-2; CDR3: CASSEMRGPYEQYF; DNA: TGCGCCAGCAGTGAGATGCGGGGACCATACGAGCAGTACTTC
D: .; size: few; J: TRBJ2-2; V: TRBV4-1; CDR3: CASSPPRVPGELFF; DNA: TGCGCCAGCAGCCCGCCCAGGGTTCCCGGGGAGCTGTTTTTT
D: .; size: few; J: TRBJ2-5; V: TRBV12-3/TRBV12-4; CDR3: CASTGVEETQYF; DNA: TGTGCCAGCACGGGGGTTGAAGAGACCCAGTACTTC
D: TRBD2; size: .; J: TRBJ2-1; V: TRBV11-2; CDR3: CASSRYTIAGGSYNEQFF; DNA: TGTGCCAGCAGCCGCTATACAATAGCGGGAGGGTCCTACAATGAGCAGTTCTTC
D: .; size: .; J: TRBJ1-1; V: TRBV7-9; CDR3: CASSLGTYTEAFF; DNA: TGTGCCAGCAGCCTCGGGACCTACACTGAAGCTTTCTTT
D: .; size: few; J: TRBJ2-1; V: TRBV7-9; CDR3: CASSLGLLREGSNEQFF; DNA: TGTGCCAGCAGCTTAGGTCTTCTGCGGGAAGGTAGCAATGAGCAGTTCTTC
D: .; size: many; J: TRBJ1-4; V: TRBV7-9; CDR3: CASTPTGSVEKLFF; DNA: TGTGCCAGCACCCCGACAGGCTCAGTCGAAAAACTGTTTTTT
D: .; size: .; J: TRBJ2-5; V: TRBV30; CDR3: CAWSIPTRTQETQYF; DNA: TGTGCCTGGAGTATCCCCACTAGGACCCAAGAGACCCAGTACTTC
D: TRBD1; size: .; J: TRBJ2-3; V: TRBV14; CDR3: CASSHRTGLDTQYF; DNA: TGTGCCAGCAGCCACCGGACAGGGCTTGATACGCAGTATTTT
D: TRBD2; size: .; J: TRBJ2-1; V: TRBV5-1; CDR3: CASFQHGLAGDYNEQFF; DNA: TGCGCCAGCTTTCAACACGGACTAGCGGGGGACTACAATGAGCAGTTCTTC
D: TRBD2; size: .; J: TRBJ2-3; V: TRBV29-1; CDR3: CSVEDPGTSDTDTQYF; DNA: TGCAGCGTTGAAGACCCTGGGACTAGCGACACAGATACGCAGTATTTT
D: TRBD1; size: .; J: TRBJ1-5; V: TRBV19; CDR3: CASKGTGRVSNQPQHF; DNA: TGTGCCAGTAAGGGGACAGGGAGAGTAAGCAATCAGCCCCAGCATTTT
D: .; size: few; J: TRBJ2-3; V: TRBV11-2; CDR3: CASSKDYRRDTQYF; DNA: TGTGCCAGCAGCAAGGACTATCGACGGGATACGCAGTATTTT
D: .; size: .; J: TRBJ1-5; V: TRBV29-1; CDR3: CSVAGPEGYTGNQPQHF; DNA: TGCAGCGTCGCGGGGCCAGAGGGTTATACGGGCAATCAGCCCCAGCATTTT
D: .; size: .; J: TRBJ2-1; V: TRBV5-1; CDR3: CASSPRDGRNYNEQFF; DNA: TGCGCCAGCAGCCCCCGGGACGGCCGAAACTACAATGAGCAGTTCTTC
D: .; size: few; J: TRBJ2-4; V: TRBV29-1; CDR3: CSVEGSETEGNIQYF; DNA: TGCAGCGTTGAAGGCTCGGAAACAGAAGGAAACATTCAGTACTTC